These 29 T cell receptor beta chains share one sample of origin, sequenced in a study of T cell changes during pregnancy in multiple sclerosis. Repertoires were generated with immunoSEQ multiplex PCR, while TCRdb's copy carries only in-frame clones and drops some. The sample contains 55,000 to 75,000 clones, around 91% of which appear only once. This specimen consisted of peripheral blood, obtained after pregnancy. All receptors come from a female donor in good health, enrolled as a control in a pregnancy study.

This chain joins TRBV2 and TRBJ1-2, with D unclear. Germline-derived CDR1 and CDR2 are SNHLY and FYNNEI. The V gene lost 7 bases and the J gene lost 7 bases, with 13 bases spanning the gap. The CDR3 extends over 12 amino acids. The CDR3 loop is CASTSPPGGYTF. Here the CDR3 DNA reads TGTGCCAGCACATCCCCCCCCGGTGGCTACACCTTC.

V usage is TRBV4-2 and J usage is TRBJ1-1; TRBD1 might be the D (5 bases). Germline CDR1 LGHNA, CDR2 YNFKEQ. V lost 0 bases, J lost 1 base, and 12 bases lay in between. The CDR3 spans 16 residues. The CDR3 reads CASSQDNRQGNTEAFF. The CDR3 nucleotides read TGTGCCAGCAGCCAAGATAATCGGCAGGGGAACACTGAAGCTTTCTTT.

This chain uses TRBV4-1 with TRBJ2-3, with D perhaps matching TRBD1 (5 bases). This CDR3 has 16 amino acids. V lost 0 bases, J lost 6 bases, and 16 bases lay in between. CDR1 is MGHRA and CDR2 is YSYEKL in the germline V gene. CDR3 coding DNA: TGCGCCAGCAGCCAAGATGGAGTAGGTAGGGGTGATACGCAGTATTTT. It specifies CASSQDGVGRGDTQYF.

This chain joins TRBV28 and TRBJ1-5; weak D call: TRBD1 (5 bases). Trimming removed 3 bases at V and 2 bases at J, with 14 bases between. CDR3 size: 16 residues. The germline gives CDR1 MDHEN, CDR2 SYDVKM. The CDR3 nucleotides read TGTGCCAGCAGTTTCCTCCAGGGCCCGGGCAATCAGCCCCAGCATTTT. It is translated as CASSFLQGPGNQPQHF.

V usage is TRBV19 and J usage is TRBJ1-2, with TRBD1 matching 8 bases. V was clipped by 4 bases and J by 8 bases; unmatched bases: 12. The CDR3 is 15 residues long. CDR1 and CDR2 from the germline V gene are LNHDA and SQIVND (reference sequence). The CDR3 nucleotides are TGTGCCAGTAGTACAGGACAGGGAGGCGCGGAAGGCTACACCTTC. Amino acid sequence: CASSTGQGGAEGYTF.

The rearrangement uses TRBV4-2 and TRBJ1-2, with D possibly matching TRBD1 (6 bases). The CDR3 is 15 amino acids. V lost 0 bases and J 2 bases, leaving 10 bases between the germline ends. Germline assignment: CDR1 LGHNA and CDR2 YNFKEQ. CDR3 coding DNA: TGTGCCAGCAGCCAAGATCTAGGACAGAACTATGGCTACACCTTC. Protein sequence: CASSQDLGQNYGYTF.

This chain uses TRBV6-4 with TRBJ1-3, with 10 bases matching TRBD1. CDR1 is MRHNA and CDR2 is SNTAGT in the germline V gene. J lost 5 bases, V lost 2 bases, and 21 bases had no gene match. The length of the CDR3 is 21 residues. CDR3 DNA sequence: TGTGCCAGCAGTGACCCTTTACTTACCGGGACAGGGGCTCCCATAAGAAACACCATATATTTT. Translating gives CASSDPLLTGTGAPIRNTIYF.

The chain has TRBV7-9 and TRBJ1-2; D remains unclear. The CDR3 loop spans 15 amino acids. The V end was cut by 1 base, the J end by 0 bases, with 9 bases between. CDR1 SEHNR and CDR2 FQNEAQ come from the germline V gene (reference sequence). The CDR3 nucleotides are TGTGCCAGCAGCTTAGACAACAGTCCTAACTATGGCTACACCTTC. Translating gives CASSLDNSPNYGYTF.

The chain joins TRBV11-3 to TRBJ1-6; the D gene is possibly TRBD1 (5 bases). CDR1 is SGHNT, CDR2 YENEEA, per germline. There are 15 residues in the CDR3. The V gene lost 4 bases and the J gene lost 4 bases, with 11 bases spanning the gap. CDR3 in amino acids: CASSSGRVYNSPLHF. DNA for the CDR3: TGTGCCAGCAGCTCGGGCAGGGTATATAATTCACCCCTCCACTTT.

V usage is TRBV2 and J usage is TRBJ1-2; 9 nucleotides align to TRBD1. CDR3 length equals 16 residues. Per germline, CDR1 SNHLY and CDR2 FYNNEI. After removal of 10 bases from V and 8 bases from J, the junction contained 20 bases not matched to a gene. The CDR3 loop reads CATKEGAGQGIWGYTF. As DNA, the CDR3 is TGTGCCACCAAGGAAGGGGCGGGACAGGGCATTTGGGGCTACACCTTC.

The CDR3 bases are TGTGCCAGCAGCTTGGACAGGGGGCTGAACACTGAAGCTTTCTTT. It encodes CASSLDRGLNTEAFF. The chain couples TRBV5-8 to TRBJ1-1; TRBD1 matches 9 bases. J gave up 0 bases and V 0 bases, and 0 bases lay outside the gene matches. This CDR3 region has 15 residues. Germline assignment: CDR1 SGHTS and CDR2 YDEGEE.

J is TRBJ1-6 and V is TRBV13; possibly TRBD1 for D (5 bases). V gave up 5 bases and J gave up 0 bases, with 17 bases separating them. Germline CDR1 and CDR2: PRHDT and FYEKMQ (reference sequence). This CDR3 comprises 18 residues. The CDR3 coding sequence is TGTGCCAGCAGCACGGGCCCTACGGGGGGCTCCTATAATTCACCCCTCCACTTT. This codes for CASSTGPTGGSYNSPLHF.

This chain uses TRBV6-5 with TRBJ2-3, with 7 nucleotides matching TRBD2. CDR3 size: 13 residues. The J segment lost 7 bases and the V segment lost 5 bases, leaving 6 bases of the junction unmatched. Germline V gene lookup returns CDR1 MNHEY and CDR2 SVGAGI. The CDR3 nucleotides read TGTGCCAGCAGTGGAGCCGGGACTAATACGCAGTATTTT. Encoded protein: CASSGAGTNTQYF.

V and J are TRBV4-1 and TRBJ2-2, with D possibly being TRBD1 (6 bases). CDR3 length: 15 amino acids. The germline gives CDR1 MGHRA, CDR2 YSYEKL. Trimming shortened V by 4 bases and J by 0 bases, and 9 bases separated the two germline ends. The CDR3 loop is CASSLTGSNTGELFF. CDR3 coding DNA: TGCGCCAGCAGCCTTACAGGGTCGAACACCGGGGAGCTGTTTTTT.

The chain carries TRBV19 and TRBJ1-1, with a tentative D call TRBD1 (5 bases). The CDR3 spans 14 residues. V gave up 6 bases and J gave up 7 bases, with 18 bases separating them. Germline CDR1 LNHDA, CDR2 SQIVND (reference sequence). The CDR3 here is CASRPQLGGGEAFF. As DNA, the CDR3 is TGTGCCAGTAGGCCCCAACTGGGGGGGGGTGAAGCTTTCTTT.

The chain couples TRBV6-6 to TRBJ1-1, with D perhaps matching TRBD1 (5 bases). V was clipped by 2 bases and J by 8 bases, with 12 bases between them. The length of the CDR3 is 13 residues. In germline, CDR1 is MNHNY, CDR2 SVGAGI (reference sequence). This chain's CDR3 is CASSYPGPGEAFF. The CDR3 DNA follows: TGTGCCAGCAGTTACCCTGGTCCAGGGGAAGCTTTCTTT.

The chain employs TRBV9 and TRBJ2-3; 8 nucleotides line up with TRBD2. In germline, CDR1 is SGDLS, CDR2 YYNGEE. The CDR3 is 14 amino acids. The V gene end was trimmed by 0 bases and the J gene end by 3 bases; junction bases not matched to a gene: 0. The CDR3 sequence: CASSVVAGTDTQYF. DNA for the CDR3: TGTGCCAGCAGCGTAGTAGCGGGGACAGATACGCAGTATTTT.

This clone was recorded a few times. The chain carries TRBV5-1 and TRBJ1-1; 8 bases map to TRBD1. The ends lost 2 bases at V and 1 base at J; junction bases unmatched: 7. The CDR3 loop spans 16 amino acids. Germline lookup yields CDR1 SGHRS and CDR2 YFSETQ. The CDR3 spells CASSFGQGWGNTEAFF. CDR3 sequence (DNA): TGCGCCAGCAGCTTCGGACAGGGATGGGGGAACACTGAAGCTTTCTTT.

The chain carries TRBV6-6 and TRBJ1-2; D uncertain. The CDR3 sequence is 14 residues long. CDR1 and CDR2 from the germline V gene are MNHNY and SVGAGI (reference sequence). V lost 2 bases and J 3 bases, leaving 10 bases between the germline ends. CDR3 sequence reads: CASSYAPLDYGYTF. DNA for the CDR3: TGTGCCAGCAGTTACGCACCCTTAGACTATGGCTACACCTTC.

The chain uses TRBV11-3 and TRBJ2-5, with 8 bases fitting TRBD2. The germline V gene has CDR1 SGHNT and CDR2 YENEEA. The CDR3 sequence is 16 residues long. V lost 1 base to trimming and J lost 5 bases; unmatched junction nucleotides: 9. The CDR3 loop reads CASSLVRGAGGETQYF. The CDR3 nucleotides read TGTGCCAGCAGCTTAGTGCGGGGGGCCGGCGGGGAGACCCAGTACTTC.

V and J are TRBV5-6 and TRBJ2-3; D is unresolved. This CDR3 has 15 residues. Trimming left V 0 bases short and J 0 bases short, with 8 bases between. Germline V gene sequence: CDR1 SGHDT, CDR2 YYEEEE. CDR3 region: CASSLGPSSTDTQYF. In DNA form, the CDR3 reads TGTGCCAGCAGCTTGGGGCCCAGTAGCACAGATACGCAGTATTTT.

This rearrangement joins TRBV6-6 to TRBJ1-6; D might be TRBD1 (6 bases). V lost 6 bases and J lost 9, with 15 bases in between. Germline CDR1 reads MNHNY; CDR2 reads SVGAGI (reference sequence). The CDR3 totals 14 residues. CDR3 sequence reads: CASSSQGKRSPLHF. Here the CDR3 DNA reads TGTGCCAGCAGCTCACAGGGCAAGCGTTCACCCCTCCACTTT.

The V call is TRBV7-2, the J call TRBJ2-7, with D possibly being TRBD2 (6 bases). The germline CDR1 and CDR2 sequences are SGHTA and FQGNSA. The CDR3 contains 15 residues. V lost 5 bases and J lost 4, with 18 bases in between. Written as DNA, the CDR3 is TGTGCCAGCAGCAAGGGACTTATCCCGTCTTACGAGCAGTACTTC. Translating it yields CASSKGLIPSYEQYF. The variable domain in full, completed from reference TRBV7-2 and TRBJ2-7, reads GAGVSQSPSNKVTEKGKDVELRCDPISGHTALYWYRQSLGQGLEFLIYFQGNSAPDKSGLPSDRFSAERTGGSVSTLTIQRTQQEDSAVYLCASSKGLIPSYEQYFGPGTRLTVT.

The chain couples TRBV5-4 to TRBJ2-5; 8 positions match TRBD1. The CDR3 loop spans 15 amino acids. CDR1 is SGHNT and CDR2 is YYREEE in the germline V gene (reference sequence). Trimming cost V 4 bases and J 1 base; bases outside gene matches: 6. The CDR3 here is CASSRTGWGQETQYF. CDR3 sequence (DNA): TGTGCCAGCAGCCGGACAGGGTGGGGCCAAGAGACCCAGTACTTC.

This chain links TRBV4-1 with TRBJ2-3; 9 bases line up with TRBD2. V shed 0 bases and J 3 bases; nucleotides not matched to a gene: 4. The CDR3 contains 16 residues. Looked up from germline, CDR1 is MGHRA and CDR2 is YSYEKL. The CDR3 spells CASSQDKAGGTDTQYF. The CDR3 DNA is TGCGCCAGCAGCCAAGATAAGGCGGGGGGGACAGATACGCAGTATTTT.

This chain links TRBV14 with TRBJ2-3; 12 positions agree with TRBD2. V shed 0 bases and J 2 bases; nucleotides not matched to a gene: 6. CDR1 SGHDN and CDR2 FVKESK come from the germline V gene. The CDR3 contains 18 residues. Here the CDR3 DNA reads TGTGCCAGCAGCCAAGAACCTAGCGGGGGGGCTACCACAGATACGCAGTATTTT. It yields the protein CASSQEPSGGATTDTQYF.

The chain employs TRBV6-1 and TRBJ1-2; 7 nucleotides agree with TRBD1. CDR3 length equals 15 residues. Germline CDR1 and CDR2: MNHNS and SASEGT. The J segment lost 3 bases and the V segment lost 3 bases, leaving 7 bases of the junction unmatched. In DNA, the CDR3 is TGTGCCAGCAGTGACGGAGGGGGCATTGACTATGGCTACACCTTC. This gives the protein CASSDGGGIDYGYTF.

The chain couples TRBV5-1 to TRBJ1-2; possibly TRBD1 for D (6 bases). The length of the CDR3 is 18 residues. V lost 4 bases, J lost 3 bases, and 25 bases lay in between. Germline V gene sequence: CDR1 SGHRS, CDR2 YFSETQ. The CDR3 is CASSPHSRGQGLDYGYTF. For the CDR3, the DNA is TGCGCCAGCAGCCCCCATTCTCGTGGGCAGGGGTTAGACTATGGCTACACCTTC. Full variable domain (rest looked up from reference TRBV5-1 and TRBJ1-2): KAGVTQTPRYLIKTRGQQVTLSCSPISGHRSVSWYQQTPGQGLQFLFEYFSETQRNKGNFPGRFSGRQFSNSRSEMNVSTLELGDSALYLCASSPHSRGQGLDYGYTFGSGTRLTVV.

This rearrangement joins TRBV7-6 to TRBJ2-7; 8 bases agree with TRBD1. The germline V gene encodes CDR1 SGHVS and CDR2 FNYEAQ. V trimming: 5 bases; J trimming: 3 bases; junction bases outside the gene matches: 6. CDR3 length: 14 amino acids. CDR3 residues: CASSLTDRDYEQYF. For the CDR3, the DNA is TGTGCCAGCAGCCTGACGGACAGGGACTACGAGCAGTACTTC. The entire variable domain, with the rest obtained from reference TRBV7-6 and TRBJ2-7, is as follows: GAGVSQSPRYKVTKRGQDVALRCDPISGHVSLYWYRQALGQGPEFLTYFNYEAQQDKSGLPNDRFSAERPEGSISTLTIQRTEQRDSAMYRCASSLTDRDYEQYFGPGTRLTVT.